The sequence of this TCR beta chain was determined in a study of cytomegalovirus exposure and HLA in healthy donors. Trimming took 6 bases from V and 4 from J, leaving 10 bases between them. From germline, CDR1 is MDHEN and CDR2 SYDVKM. This CDR3 contains 13 residues. The PCR used 60 Vbeta and 13 Jbeta primers. The data were produced by immunoSEQ multiplex PCR, yet TCRdb's version contains in-frame clones alone and is incomplete. This table holds approximately 160,000 clones, roughly 72% found once. The chain has TRBV28 and TRBJ2-1; TRBD1 might be the D (6 bases). Sequenced sample: PBMCs. This receptor was taken from a man aged 40-49 years in good health and CMV-seronegative. DNA for the CDR3: TGTGCCAGCAGAAGGACAGAATACAATGAGCAGTTCTTC. This translates into CASRRTEYNEQFF.